A single sample gave rise to the 7 T cell receptor beta chains below, sequenced in a study of blood T cell repertoires in COVID-19. Sequenced by immunoSEQ multiplex PCR; TCRdb stores in-frame clones only, minus some. The data hold some 240,000 clones, with nearly 90% observed a single time. Sample: peripheral blood. The receptors come from a woman between 55 and 75 years old with COVID-19, enrolled during active disease.

This chain joins TRBV19 and TRBJ1-5; D not certain. Trimming shortened V by 4 bases and J by 7 bases, and 11 bases separated the two germline ends. Per germline, CDR1 LNHDA and CDR2 SQIVND (reference sequence). The CDR3 loop spans 13 amino acids. As DNA, the CDR3 is TGTGCCAGTAGTAGGCCCCCAGGACAGCCCCAGCATTTT. Its translation is CASSRPPGQPQHF.

V and J are TRBV5-4 and TRBJ1-1; 7 nucleotides align to TRBD1. CDR3 size: 15 residues. After removal of 3 bases from V and 4 bases from J, the junction contained 9 bases not matched to a gene. CDR1 is SGHNT and CDR2 is YYREEE in the germline V gene (reference sequence). In nucleotides, the CDR3 is TGTGCCAGCAGCTACTCCAGGGGGAGTGGCACTGAAGCTTTCTTT. It codes for CASSYSRGSGTEAFF.

The chain links TRBV5-4 to TRBJ2-1; 10 positions agree with TRBD2. The V gene's germline CDR1 is SGHNT and CDR2 YYREEE (reference sequence). J gave up 8 bases and V 4 bases, and 12 bases lay outside the gene matches. This CDR3 spans 16 amino acids. The chain's CDR3 is CASSPGTSGKGDEQFF. DNA of the CDR3: TGTGCCAGCAGCCCAGGTACTAGCGGGAAGGGGGATGAGCAGTTCTTC.

The chain combines TRBV21-1 with TRBJ1-1; the D call TRBD1 from the table was never checked on the DNA. TRBV21-1 corresponds to a pseudogene. The CDR3 is made up of 16 amino acids. The CDR3: CASSKSSGTDNTEAFF. In DNA form, the CDR3 reads TGTGCCAGCAGCAAATCCTCCGGGACAGACAACACTGAAGCTTTCTTT.

The chain joins TRBV5-5 to TRBJ2-3; 9 nucleotides align to TRBD2. Germline lookup yields CDR1 SGHKS and CDR2 YYEKEE (reference sequence). This CDR3 region has 16 residues. Unmatched junction bases numbered 6, after V lost 4 bases and J lost 0 bases. CDR3 nucleotides: TGTGCCAGCAGCCCAGGACTAGCGCGGAGCACAGATACGCAGTATTTT. It yields the protein CASSPGLARSTDTQYF.

The chain uses TRBV27 and TRBJ2-2; tentatively, D is TRBD1 (6 bases). The V end lost 5 bases, the J end lost 0 bases, and 10 bases lay between the germline ends. CDR3 length: 15 amino acids. The germline CDR1 and CDR2 sequences are MNHEY and SMNVEV (reference sequence). The CDR3 nucleotides read TGTGCCAGCAGTCCCCGACAGGCGAACACCGGGGAGCTGTTTTTT. This gives the protein CASSPRQANTGELFF.

This clone was picked up one time. The genes are TRBV3-1 (or the pseudogene TRBV3-2) and TRBJ1-1; D uncertain. In germline, CDR1 is LGHDT, CDR2 YNNKEL (reference sequence). Trimming left V 2 bases short and J 1 base short, with 8 bases between. This CDR3 is built from 14 residues. The CDR3 here is CASSQSTSNTEAFF. CDR3 coding DNA: TGTGCCAGCAGCCAATCTACGTCGAACACTGAAGCTTTCTTT.